This T cell receptor beta chain was sequenced for a study of PD-1 blockade in classical Hodgkin lymphoma. General observations from the study: Patients who responded completely had about the same baseline diversity as newly diagnosed patients. Anyone who began nivolumab under 1 year after ASCT was excluded. When set against healthy donors, newly diagnosed patients were reported to show lower baseline TCR diversity.

Clones were read by immunoSEQ multiplex PCR, and TCRdb kept only the in-frame ones, dropping some. The table records some 27,000 clones, roughly 80% of them present only once. Comments on this clone: The target antigen is unknown.

Time point specified: cycle 4 day 1 (C4D1), after 6 weeks of nivolumab. Each of the patients experienced relapse following autologous stem cell transplantation, and their brentuximab vedotin exposure differed. CD4+ T cells were purified from thawed PBMCs by magnetic negative selection. Best responses included complete response and partial response; otherwise, the best response was progressive disease. The CDR3 spans 11 residues. V was clipped by 2 bases and J by 6 bases, with 4 bases between them. Germline-derived CDR1 and CDR2 are LNHDA and SQIVND (reference sequence). The TCR was taken from a human donor with classical Hodgkin lymphoma. This chain connects TRBV19 to TRBJ1-1; no clear D gene. The sequencing used CD4+ T cells from blood, collected before the fourth cycle of nivolumab. CDR3 sequence reads: CASSIMAEAFF. The CDR3 nucleotides read TGTGCCAGTAGTATAATGGCTGAAGCTTTCTTT.